The 12 T cell receptor beta chains given below trace back to one sample, sequenced in a study of T cell responses to AZD1222 COVID-19 vaccine. Using immunoSEQ multiplex PCR, the repertoire was profiled, and TCRdb retains in-frame clones only, with some absent. There are 140,000 to 150,000 clones in the sample; roughly 91% occur only once, and roughly 2% lies in the top ten. This specimen consisted of peripheral blood, obtained on day 0 of AZD1222 vaccination. The receptor set was obtained from an adult in good health.

This sequence joins TRBV6-5 and TRBJ1-2, with D hard to call. Trimming took off 8 bases at V and 2 bases at J, with 12 bases between the two ends. In germline, CDR1 is MNHEY, CDR2 SVGAGI. The CDR3 is 13 amino acids. The CDR3 DNA sequence: TGTGCCAGCGCGCCAGCCGTAAACTATGGCTACACCTTC. Protein: CASAPAVNYGYTF.

The rearrangement links TRBV5-1 to TRBJ2-7; 10 bases align to TRBD1. This CDR3 region has 14 residues. The germline V gene has CDR1 SGHRS and CDR2 YFSETQ. V shed 6 bases, J shed 2 bases, and the junction held 5 bases outside the gene matches. The CDR3: CASTWGQGPYEQYF. Here the CDR3 DNA reads TGCGCCAGCACCTGGGGACAGGGGCCCTACGAGCAGTACTTC. The full variable domain, rest sourced from reference TRBV5-1 and TRBJ2-7, is KAGVTQTPRYLIKTRGQQVTLSCSPISGHRSVSWYQQTPGQGLQFLFEYFSETQRNKGNFPGRFSGRQFSNSRSEMNVSTLELGDSALYLCASTWGQGPYEQYFGPGTRLTVT.

This clone was counted once. The chain couples TRBV10-3 to TRBJ1-1; 8 nucleotides match TRBD1. V shed 0 bases, J shed 7 bases, and the junction held 7 bases outside the gene matches. Germline assignment: CDR1 ENHRY and CDR2 SYGVKD. CDR3 length: 15 amino acids. The CDR3 region is CAISESWQGAFEAFF. In nucleotides, the CDR3 is TGTGCCATCAGTGAGTCATGGCAGGGGGCCTTTGAAGCTTTCTTT.

The chain links TRBV3-1 (or the pseudogene TRBV3-2) to TRBJ1-1; D unresolved. Trimming pared 3 bases from V and 4 bases from J, leaving 12 bases between. The CDR3 is 14 amino acids. Germline values: CDR1 LGHDT, CDR2 YNNKEL (reference sequence). The CDR3 is CASSHAAAVTEAFF. The DNA of the CDR3 is TGTGCCAGCAGCCATGCAGCGGCGGTCACTGAAGCTTTCTTT.

V gene TRBV5-1 combines with J gene TRBJ2-7, with 9 bases lining up with TRBD2. Germline CDR1 reads SGHRS; CDR2 reads YFSETQ. Trimming took 1 base from V and 3 from J; bases not matched to a gene: 14. The CDR3 has 18 residues. The CDR3 region has the DNA TGCGCCAGCAGCTTGACAACCCCCTCCGCGGGAGGGCACTACGAGCAGTACTTC. As protein: CASSLTTPSAGGHYEQYF.

This clone was recorded a few times. The chain has TRBV15 and TRBJ2-7; possible D gene TRBD1, 6 bases. Germline CDR1 LNHNV, CDR2 YYDKDF (reference sequence). The V end was cut by 0 bases, the J end by 4 bases, with 16 bases between. The CDR3 spans 16 residues. The chain's CDR3 is CATSRDRGRGVYEQYF. CDR3 DNA sequence: TGTGCCACCAGCAGAGATCGTGGCAGGGGAGTTTACGAGCAGTACTTC.

J is TRBJ1-2 and V is TRBV9; the D gene is possibly TRBD1 (6 bases). Between the trimmed V and J ends, which lost 4 bases and 7 bases, there was a span of 20 bases. Per the germline V gene, CDR1 is SGDLS and CDR2 is YYNGEE. The CDR3 runs to 15 residues. The CDR3 DNA is TGTGCCAGCAGCACCCCCGGGACATTGGGGTTTGGCTACACCTTC. The encoded protein is CASSTPGTLGFGYTF.

The chain is built from TRBV7-8 and TRBJ1-3; D remains ambiguous. The germline gives CDR1 SGHVS, CDR2 FQNEAQ. CDR3 size: 13 residues. Trimming stripped 4 bases from V and 4 bases from J, with 8 bases between. The CDR3 bases are TGTGCCAGCAGCTCCAGCGGGGGAAACACCATATATTTT. It encodes CASSSSGGNTIYF.

The chain links TRBV23-1 to TRBJ1-5; 9 bases are shared with TRBD1. TRBV23-1 is filed as an ORF, its function uncertain. This CDR3 contains 17 residues. V lost 9 bases to trimming and J lost 0 bases; unmatched junction nucleotides: 12. For the CDR3, the DNA is TGCGCCAGTCTACGGACAGGGGCAGATTATAGCAATCAGCCCCAGCATTTT. Encoded protein: CASLRTGADYSNQPQHF.

The genes are TRBV12-3 or TRBV12-4 and TRBJ2-4; D might be TRBD1 (6 bases). The CDR3 consists of 12 residues. V shed 5 bases and J shed 9 bases, with 11 bases lying between them. The CDR3 protein is CASSRGWAIQYF. The CDR3 coding sequence is TGTGCCAGCAGTAGGGGGTGGGCCATTCAGTACTTC.

The chain joins TRBV4-1 to TRBJ2-5; D gene unclear. The CDR3 covers 15 residues. Per germline, CDR1 MGHRA and CDR2 YSYEKL. V lost 0 bases and J lost 5, with 13 bases in between. Here the CDR3 DNA reads TGCGCCAGCAGCCAAGAAAGCTCGGCCCGGGAGACCCAGTACTTC. This translates into CASSQESSARETQYF.

A single count supports this clone. The chain links TRBV10-3 to TRBJ2-1, with 11 nucleotides matching TRBD1. V shed 4 bases and J 4 bases; nucleotides not matched to a gene: 9. Per the germline V gene, CDR1 is ENHRY and CDR2 is SYGVKD. The CDR3 length is 17 residues. The CDR3 DNA reads as TGTGCCATCAGTGCTCGGACCGGGACAGGGGGATACAATGAGCAGTTCTTC. Encoded protein: CAISARTGTGGYNEQFF.